The 9 T cell receptor beta chains reported below all come from one sample, sequenced in a study of OX40 agonist ivuxolimab in advanced cancers. The method was immunoSEQ multiplex PCR; TCRdb's version includes in-frame clones alone and lacks a portion of them. Of 70,000 to 75,000 clones listed, around 81% are singletons. The material sequenced was CD4+ or CD8+ T cells sorted from blood, taken in a trial of the OX40 agonist ivuxolimab. These receptors came from an adult with an advanced solid tumor such as melanoma, head and neck, liver or kidney cancer.

The V gene is TRBV7-9, the J gene TRBJ1-4; possible D gene TRBD1, 5 bases. The CDR3 totals 14 residues. V was clipped by 1 base and J by 16 bases, with 19 bases between them. In germline, CDR1 is SEHNR, CDR2 FQNEAQ (reference sequence). The CDR3 nucleotides are TGTGCCAGCAGCTTAGAGGGACGACACTCCACATGGTTTTTT. The encoded protein is CASSLEGRHSTWFF.

The chain carries TRBV4-1 and TRBJ2-4; D gene ambiguous. The CDR3 is made up of 14 amino acids. Germline assignment: CDR1 MGHRA and CDR2 YSYEKL. The V and J ends lost 0 bases and 6 bases respectively, with 9 bases between them. Written as DNA, the CDR3 is TGCGCCAGCAGCCAAGAAGGCACCTTAAACATTCAGTACTTC. It yields the protein CASSQEGTLNIQYF.

V is TRBV6-6 and J is TRBJ1-5, with D uncertain. Germline V lookup: CDR1 MNHNY, CDR2 SVGAGI (reference sequence). V was trimmed by 2 bases and J by 5 bases, leaving 16 bases between them. The length of the CDR3 is 16 residues. The CDR3 bases are TGTGCCAGCAGTTACGGGGTGGCCTCGACGCATCAGCCCCAGCATTTT. This translates into CASSYGVASTHQPQHF.

The J gene is TRBJ2-2, the V gene TRBV10-3; D gene unclear. The CDR3 loop spans 14 amino acids. The germline gives CDR1 ENHRY, CDR2 SYGVKD. With 4 bases removed from V and 3 bases from J, the gap between germline ends came to 9 bases. CDR3 protein: CAISGLTDTGELFF. For the CDR3, the DNA is TGTGCCATCAGTGGGTTGACCGACACCGGGGAGCTGTTTTTT.

The chain employs TRBV29-1 and TRBJ2-5; TRBD1 is a possible D gene (5 bases). Germline V lookup: CDR1 SQVTM, CDR2 ANQGSEA. The CDR3 has 13 amino acids. V was clipped by 2 bases and J by 5 bases, with 12 bases between them. CDR3 region: CSVELEAGETQYF. CDR3 DNA sequence: TGCAGCGTTGAACTTGAGGCAGGGGAGACCCAGTACTTC. Full variable domain (remainder filled in from reference TRBV29-1 and TRBJ2-5): SAVISQKPSRDICQRGTSLTIQCQVDSQVTMMFWYRQQPGQSLTLIATANQGSEATYESGFVIDKFPISRPNLTFSTLTVSNMSPEDSSIYLCSVELEAGETQYFGPGTRLLVL.

The chain combines TRBV7-8 with TRBJ2-5; D not certain. The assigned J gene may be wrong: the sequence end matches TRBJ2-7 better. The CDR3 is 13 residues long. From germline, CDR1 is SGHVS and CDR2 FQNEAQ. The CDR3 sequence is CASSLLVSYEQYF. The CDR3 nucleotides read TGTGCCAGCAGCTTATTAGTTTCCTACGAGCAGTACTTC.

The chain couples TRBV7-2 to TRBJ2-1, with a weak D call TRBD2 (5 bases). Looked up from germline, CDR1 is SGHTA and CDR2 is FQGNSA. V lost 4 bases and J 9 bases, leaving 13 bases between the germline ends. The CDR3 has 13 residues. The CDR3 sequence is CASSWTLAGEQFF. CDR3 in DNA: TGTGCCAGCAGCTGGACTCTGGCCGGTGAGCAGTTCTTC.

The CDR3 reads CASSILTGSNSPLHF. DNA of the CDR3: TGTGCCAGTAGTATATTGACAGGTTCTAATTCACCCCTCCACTTT. This chain links TRBV19 with TRBJ1-6, with D possibly TRBD1 on 6 matching bases. CDR1 and CDR2 (germline): LNHDA, SQIVND (reference sequence). V lost 2 bases to trimming and J lost 6 bases, with 11 bases between them. The length of the CDR3 is 15 residues.

On this clone: The sample contains more than one DNA sequence encoding this CDR3. This rearrangement joins TRBV6-5 to TRBJ1-5; D remains ambiguous. The CDR3 consists of 14 residues. Germline V gene sequence: CDR1 MNHEY, CDR2 SVGAGI. Deletions cut 0 bases from V and 6 bases from J, with 9 bases between. The CDR3 nucleotides read TGTGCCAGCAGTTACTCGGGCTGGGGTCAGCCCCAGCATTTT. Its protein product is CASSYSGWGQPQHF.